This record looks at one TCR beta chain sequence and its context. Unique molecular identifiers were present on the cDNA, and a universal primer site came from template switching. TCRdb processed the 5' RACE reads anew with MiXCR; each CDR3 protein has one entry. The sample holds under 900,000 distinct CDR3 sequences, over 9% seen once. This entry belongs to a study of identical twins. Every donor was a healthy Caucasian. The V end lost 2 bases, the J end lost 9 bases, and 11 bases lay between the germline ends. CDR3 size: 12 residues. The germline V gene encodes CDR1 DFQATT and CDR2 SNEGSKA (reference sequence). In addition, the sample was reused for a study of yellow fever vaccine responses in identical twins. This second report adds: As reported, the vaccine T cell response of twins seemed partly convergent and partly personalized.

The sequenced sample consisted of PBMCs. The chain combines TRBV20-1 with TRBJ2-1; D gene unclear. The TCR sequence derives from a young woman in good health. The CDR3 is CSARKVDSEQFF. CDR3 DNA sequence: TGCAGTGCTAGAAAGGTGGATAGTGAGCAGTTCTTC.